Listed below are T cell receptor beta chains from one sample, sequenced in a study of T-cell memory formation after mild COVID-19. TCRdb analysed the 5' RACE reads with MiXCR anew, one entry per CDR3 protein. This sample yields some 150,000 distinct CDR3 sequences, of which almost 25% are seen a single time; 24% belongs to the top ten. The sequenced sample consisted of PBMCs or a T cell subset sorted from them (not recorded which). The receptors here all came from an adult woman who had mild COVID-19 (a few samples of this study predate the infection). Cell type and time point are not known. Both conserved end residues are part of each CDR3. The D gene is left open where the match is weak. Some rows mark clone size as missing; the rest say once, few, many or name a class of expanded clone.

abundance: few
v_gene: TRBV3-1
j_gene: TRBJ1-1
d_gene: TRBD1
CDR3aa: CASSQDRGFTEAFF
CDR3nt: TGTGCCAGCAGCCAAGACAGGGGGTTTACTGAAGCTTTCTTT

abundance: few
v_gene: TRBV7-9
j_gene: TRBJ1-4
d_gene: -
CDR3aa: CASSLAMRGSNEKLFF
CDR3nt: TGTGCCAGCAGCTTAGCGATGAGAGGGTCTAATGAAAAACTGTTTTTT

abundance: -
v_gene: TRBV12-3/TRBV12-4
j_gene: TRBJ2-7
d_gene: -
CDR3aa: CASSPPAGAFYEQYF
CDR3nt: TGTGCCAGCAGTCCCCCGGCGGGGGCATTCTACGAGCAGTACTTC

abundance: many
v_gene: TRBV7-6
j_gene: TRBJ2-1
d_gene: -
CDR3aa: CASSLARLAGYNEQFF
CDR3nt: TGTGCCAGCAGCTTAGCGAGGCTAGCAGGCTACAATGAGCAGTTCTTC

abundance: few
v_gene: TRBV7-9
j_gene: TRBJ2-5
d_gene: TRBD1
CDR3aa: CASSFESHRGQEWTQYF
CDR3nt: TGTGCCAGCAGCTTCGAGAGCCACAGGGGCCAAGAGTGGACCCAGTACTTC

abundance: -
v_gene: TRBV27
j_gene: TRBJ1-5
d_gene: -
CDR3aa: CASSMGGNQPQHF
CDR3nt: TGTGCCAGCAGCATGGGGGGGAATCAGCCCCAGCATTTT

abundance: -
v_gene: TRBV15
j_gene: TRBJ2-7
d_gene: -
CDR3aa: CATSPWGYGTEQYF
CDR3nt: TGTGCCACCAGCCCCTGGGGTTACGGGACCGAGCAGTACTTC

abundance: -
v_gene: TRBV20-1
j_gene: TRBJ2-1
d_gene: TRBD1
CDR3aa: CSARKRDIPGGYEQFF
CDR3nt: TGCAGTGCCAGGAAAAGGGACATCCCAGGGGGCTATGAGCAGTTCTTC

abundance: -
v_gene: TRBV13
j_gene: TRBJ1-2
d_gene: -
CDR3aa: CASSSELSIWGYTF
CDR3nt: TGTGCCAGCAGCTCCGAATTAAGCATTTGGGGCTACACCTTC

abundance: -
v_gene: TRBV9
j_gene: TRBJ2-1
d_gene: TRBD2
CDR3aa: CDSSVEAGEYNEQFF
CDR3nt: TGTGACAGCAGCGTAGAAGCGGGAGAGTACAATGAGCAGTTCTTC

abundance: -
v_gene: TRBV9
j_gene: TRBJ2-1
d_gene: -
CDR3aa: CASSVRDPTKGGSYNEQFF
CDR3nt: TGTGCCAGCAGCGTACGGGATCCGACGAAGGGAGGCTCCTACAATGAGCAGTTCTTC

abundance: few
v_gene: TRBV4-2
j_gene: TRBJ2-7
d_gene: -
CDR3aa: CASSQGGQESYEQYF
CDR3nt: TGTGCCAGCAGCCAAGGGGGTCAGGAGTCCTACGAGCAGTACTTC

abundance: -
v_gene: TRBV6-6
j_gene: TRBJ2-2
d_gene: -
CDR3aa: CASASGSLLPGELFF
CDR3nt: TGTGCCAGCGCCTCGGGCAGCCTGTTGCCCGGGGAGCTGTTTTTT

abundance: -
v_gene: TRBV5-5
j_gene: TRBJ2-7
d_gene: -
CDR3aa: CARTWWRGEDEQYF
CDR3nt: TGTGCCAGAACCTGGTGGCGGGGCGAAGACGAGCAGTACTTC

abundance: few
v_gene: TRBV6-5
j_gene: TRBJ2-5
d_gene: TRBD1
CDR3aa: CASSRTPGQGVVETQYF
CDR3nt: TGTGCCAGCAGTCGTACTCCGGGACAGGGGGTTGTAGAGACCCAGTACTTC

abundance: -
v_gene: TRBV7-8
j_gene: TRBJ1-5
d_gene: -
CDR3aa: CASSYFAGSNQPQHF
CDR3nt: TGTGCCAGCAGCTACTTCGCCGGAAGCAATCAGCCCCAGCATTTT

abundance: few
v_gene: TRBV29-1
j_gene: TRBJ2-7
d_gene: TRBD1
CDR3aa: CSVETPLGTDLYEQYF
CDR3nt: TGCAGCGTCGAAACCCCCCTCGGGACAGATTTATACGAGCAGTACTTC

abundance: -
v_gene: TRBV7-3
j_gene: TRBJ1-1
d_gene: TRBD1
CDR3aa: CAITGVNTEAFF
CDR3nt: TGTGCCATCACAGGGGTGAACACTGAAGCTTTCTTT

abundance: -
v_gene: TRBV5-6
j_gene: TRBJ2-3
d_gene: -
CDR3aa: CASSSDTTQYF
CDR3nt: TGTGCCAGCAGCTCGGATACTACGCAGTATTTT

abundance: once
v_gene: TRBV4-3
j_gene: TRBJ2-3
d_gene: -
CDR3aa: CASSQEVQGAQYF
CDR3nt: TGCGCCAGCAGCCAAGAAGTACAGGGTGCGCAGTATTTT

abundance: -
v_gene: TRBV5-1
j_gene: TRBJ2-3
d_gene: TRBD2
CDR3aa: CASSLGAGGLDTQYF
CDR3nt: TGCGCCAGCAGCTTAGGAGCGGGGGGGCTTGATACGCAGTATTTT

abundance: -
v_gene: TRBV2
j_gene: TRBJ1-2
d_gene: -
CDR3aa: CASSEEGRSYGYTF
CDR3nt: TGTGCCAGCAGTGAAGAGGGGAGATCCTATGGCTACACCTTC

abundance: -
v_gene: TRBV4-1
j_gene: TRBJ2-2
d_gene: -
CDR3aa: CASSQEGRTNTGELFF
CDR3nt: TGCGCCAGCAGCCAAGAAGGCAGAACGAACACCGGGGAGCTGTTTTTT

abundance: -
v_gene: TRBV4-3
j_gene: TRBJ2-7
d_gene: TRBD2
CDR3aa: CASSPATSGTPYEQYF
CDR3nt: TGCGCCAGCAGCCCAGCGACTAGCGGTACTCCCTACGAGCAGTACTTC

abundance: once
v_gene: TRBV4-1
j_gene: TRBJ1-4
d_gene: -
CDR3aa: CASSQDDRGLNEKLFF
CDR3nt: TGCGCCAGCAGCCAAGATGATAGGGGGTTGAATGAAAAACTGTTTTTT

abundance: -
v_gene: TRBV4-3
j_gene: TRBJ1-1
d_gene: -
CDR3aa: CASSPTTPGNTEAFF
CDR3nt: TGCGCCAGCAGCCCGACTACGCCGGGAAACACTGAAGCTTTCTTT

abundance: -
v_gene: TRBV29-1
j_gene: TRBJ2-5
d_gene: -
CDR3aa: CSVEEGRGQETQYF
CDR3nt: TGCAGCGTTGAAGAAGGACGGGGGCAAGAGACCCAGTACTTC

abundance: -
v_gene: TRBV20-1
j_gene: TRBJ2-1
d_gene: -
CDR3aa: CSARASRGGPTYNEQFF
CDR3nt: TGCAGTGCTAGAGCGTCCCGTGGAGGGCCCACGTACAATGAGCAGTTCTTC

abundance: -
v_gene: TRBV9
j_gene: TRBJ1-2
d_gene: TRBD1
CDR3aa: CASSGSTGAFYGYTF
CDR3nt: TGTGCCAGCAGCGGCTCGACAGGGGCCTTCTATGGCTACACCTTC

abundance: -
v_gene: TRBV5-6
j_gene: TRBJ2-2
d_gene: -
CDR3aa: CASSFAGENTGELFF
CDR3nt: TGTGCCAGCAGCTTTGCGGGTGAGAACACCGGGGAGCTGTTTTTT

abundance: few
v_gene: TRBV6-5
j_gene: TRBJ2-7
d_gene: TRBD1
CDR3aa: CASSYEQGGPYEQYF
CDR3nt: TGTGCCAGCAGTTACGAACAGGGGGGTCCCTACGAGCAGTACTTC

abundance: -
v_gene: TRBV7-9
j_gene: TRBJ1-3
d_gene: TRBD1
CDR3aa: CASSSTDGTASGNTIYF
CDR3nt: TGTGCCAGCAGCTCAACGGACGGGACAGCCTCTGGAAACACCATATATTTT

abundance: -
v_gene: TRBV12-3/TRBV12-4
j_gene: TRBJ2-2
d_gene: TRBD1
CDR3aa: CASSWDSNTGELFF
CDR3nt: TGTGCCAGCAGCTGGGACAGTAACACCGGGGAGCTGTTTTTT

abundance: -
v_gene: TRBV7-2
j_gene: TRBJ2-5
d_gene: -
CDR3aa: CASSYPPQETQYF
CDR3nt: TGTGCCAGCAGCTACCCTCCCCAAGAGACCCAGTACTTC

abundance: few
v_gene: TRBV6-2/TRBV6-3
j_gene: TRBJ1-2
d_gene: -
CDR3aa: CASSYSRGYGYTF
CDR3nt: TGTGCCAGCAGTTACTCTCGGGGCTATGGCTACACCTTC

abundance: few
v_gene: TRBV3-1
j_gene: TRBJ1-2
d_gene: TRBD1
CDR3aa: CASSPGQGAPYGYTF
CDR3nt: TGTGCCAGCAGCCCAGGACAGGGGGCGCCTTATGGCTACACCTTC

abundance: few
v_gene: TRBV5-1
j_gene: TRBJ1-1
d_gene: -
CDR3aa: CASSLEGVPEAFF
CDR3nt: TGCGCCAGCAGCTTGGAAGGGGTTCCTGAAGCTTTCTTT

abundance: -
v_gene: TRBV28
j_gene: TRBJ2-7
d_gene: TRBD1
CDR3aa: CASSLYRQGARAEQYF
CDR3nt: TGTGCCAGCAGTCTCTACCGACAGGGGGCAAGGGCCGAGCAGTACTTC

abundance: -
v_gene: TRBV4-3
j_gene: TRBJ1-1
d_gene: TRBD1
CDR3aa: CASSRDSQNTEAFF
CDR3nt: TGCGCCAGCAGCCGGGACAGTCAGAACACTGAAGCTTTCTTT

abundance: few
v_gene: TRBV5-6
j_gene: TRBJ2-7
d_gene: TRBD1
CDR3aa: CASSPWFRDRGYEQYF
CDR3nt: TGTGCCAGCAGCCCTTGGTTCCGGGACAGGGGTTACGAGCAGTACTTC

abundance: -
v_gene: TRBV20-1
j_gene: TRBJ1-5
d_gene: TRBD1
CDR3aa: CSARLTGGAGNQPQHF
CDR3nt: TGCAGTGCTAGACTCACAGGGGGCGCAGGCAATCAGCCCCAGCATTTT

abundance: few
v_gene: TRBV19
j_gene: TRBJ2-3
d_gene: -
CDR3aa: CASEGDTDTQYF
CDR3nt: TGTGCCTCCGAGGGGGACACAGATACGCAGTATTTT

abundance: -
v_gene: TRBV6-2/TRBV6-3
j_gene: TRBJ2-3
d_gene: -
CDR3aa: CASSYRVWGSTDTQYF
CDR3nt: TGTGCCAGCAGTTACAGGGTGTGGGGAAGCACAGATACGCAGTATTTT

abundance: -
v_gene: TRBV5-1
j_gene: TRBJ2-3
d_gene: -
CDR3aa: CASSLRPVDRWPTDTQYF
CDR3nt: TGCGCCAGCAGCTTACGTCCCGTTGACAGGTGGCCCACAGATACGCAGTATTTT

abundance: -
v_gene: TRBV20-1
j_gene: TRBJ1-1
d_gene: TRBD1
CDR3aa: CSARSGDRGGTEAFF
CDR3nt: TGCAGTGCTAGAAGCGGGGACAGGGGAGGCACTGAAGCTTTCTTT

abundance: medium-sized
v_gene: TRBV15
j_gene: TRBJ2-2
d_gene: TRBD2
CDR3aa: CATSSGGLDATGELFF
CDR3nt: TGTGCCACCAGCAGTGGGGGACTAGATGCCACCGGGGAGCTGTTTTTT

abundance: -
v_gene: TRBV6-1
j_gene: TRBJ2-7
d_gene: -
CDR3aa: CASRQESSYEQYF
CDR3nt: TGTGCCAGCAGGCAGGAGAGCTCCTACGAGCAGTACTTC

abundance: few
v_gene: TRBV7-6
j_gene: TRBJ2-5
d_gene: -
CDR3aa: CASSSRAFETQYF
CDR3nt: TGTGCCAGCAGCTCTCGCGCATTCGAGACCCAGTACTTC

abundance: -
v_gene: TRBV9
j_gene: TRBJ2-5
d_gene: -
CDR3aa: CASSTPRTLGDETQYF
CDR3nt: TGTGCCAGCAGCACACCGAGGACCCTGGGGGACGAGACCCAGTACTTC

abundance: -
v_gene: TRBV19
j_gene: TRBJ2-3
d_gene: TRBD2
CDR3aa: CASRAGADTQYF
CDR3nt: TGTGCCAGCCGGGCGGGGGCAGATACGCAGTATTTT

abundance: few
v_gene: TRBV4-1
j_gene: TRBJ1-1
d_gene: TRBD1
CDR3aa: CASSQGWTGGLDTEAFF
CDR3nt: TGCGCCAGCAGCCAAGGTTGGACAGGAGGATTAGACACTGAAGCTTTCTTT

abundance: few
v_gene: TRBV29-1
j_gene: TRBJ1-1
d_gene: -
CDR3aa: CSVFNNFEAFF
CDR3nt: TGCAGCGTTTTTAATAACTTTGAAGCTTTCTTT

abundance: -
v_gene: TRBV14
j_gene: TRBJ1-2
d_gene: -
CDR3aa: CASSPGLTYGYTF
CDR3nt: TGTGCCAGCAGCCCCGGCCTAACCTATGGCTACACCTTC

abundance: -
v_gene: TRBV20-1
j_gene: TRBJ1-5
d_gene: -
CDR3aa: CSARDMGEADQPQHF
CDR3nt: TGCAGTGCTAGAGATATGGGGGAGGCAGATCAGCCCCAGCATTTT